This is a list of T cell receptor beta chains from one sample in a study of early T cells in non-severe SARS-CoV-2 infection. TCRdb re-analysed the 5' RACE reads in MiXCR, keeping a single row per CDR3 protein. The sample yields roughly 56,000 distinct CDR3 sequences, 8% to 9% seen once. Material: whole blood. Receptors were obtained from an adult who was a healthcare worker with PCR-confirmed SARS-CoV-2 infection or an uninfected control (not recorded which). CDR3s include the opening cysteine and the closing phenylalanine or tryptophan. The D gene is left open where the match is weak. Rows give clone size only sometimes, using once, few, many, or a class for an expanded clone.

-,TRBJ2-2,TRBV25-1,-,CASSDYGELFF,TGTGCCAGCAGTGATTACGGGGAGCTGTTTTTT
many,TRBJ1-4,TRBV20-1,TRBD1,CSAGPGTGGEKLFF,TGCAGTGCTGGTCCCGGGACAGGGGGCGAAAAACTGTTTTTT
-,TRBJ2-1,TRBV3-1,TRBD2,CASSPLLAGVGNEQFF,TGTGCCAGCAGCCCCCTTCTAGCGGGAGTTGGGAATGAGCAGTTCTTC
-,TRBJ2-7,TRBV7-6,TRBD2,CASSQRGTSRSYEQYF,TGTGCCAGCAGCCAAAGGGGGACTAGTCGCTCCTACGAGCAGTACTTC
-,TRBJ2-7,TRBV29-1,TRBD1,CSVGYDRGGSYEQYF,TGCAGCGTTGGTTATGACAGGGGAGGTTCCTACGAGCAGTACTTC
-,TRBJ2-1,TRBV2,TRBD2,CASSERLAGYNEQFF,TGTGCCAGCAGTGAAAGACTAGCGGGGTACAATGAGCAGTTCTTC
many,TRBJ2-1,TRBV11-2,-,CASVRGPYNEQFF,TGTGCCAGCGTGCGGGGGCCTTACAATGAGCAGTTCTTC
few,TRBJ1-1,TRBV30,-,CAYDKLQNTEAFF,TGTGCCTACGATAAATTACAGAACACTGAAGCTTTCTTT
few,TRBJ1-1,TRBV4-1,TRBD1,CASSQPTGMNTEAFF,TGCGCCAGCAGCCAGCCGACAGGGATGAACACTGAAGCTTTCTTT
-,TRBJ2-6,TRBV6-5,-,CASSSQPSGANVLTF,TGTGCCAGCAGTTCACAGCCCTCTGGGGCCAACGTCCTGACTTTC
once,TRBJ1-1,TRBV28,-,CASSATGLNTEAFF,TGTGCCAGCAGTGCAACAGGGTTGAACACTGAAGCTTTCTTT
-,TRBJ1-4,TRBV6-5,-,CASSYSGPNEKLFF,TGTGCCAGCAGTTATTCGGGGCCTAATGAAAAACTGTTTTTT